One and the same sample provided the 5 T cell receptor beta chains below, sequenced in a study of regulatory dendritic cells for organ transplantation. Data came from immunoSEQ multiplex PCR; TCRdb stores just in-frame clones and leaves some out. The sample carries tens of thousands of clones, roughly 80% recorded once. The sequenced material came from naive CD4+ T cells from blood. Regarding subset: CD45RA+ naive T cells. The receptors shown here come from a human donor in good health.

V usage is TRBV6-1 and J usage is TRBJ1-5, with TRBD1 matching over 8 bases. Trimming at V came to 6 bases and at J to 8 bases, leaving 9 bases not matched to a gene. Germline loops: CDR1 MNHNS, CDR2 SASEGT. The CDR3 has 14 amino acids. CDR3 sequence reads: CASRTPGGGEPQHF. CDR3 nucleotides: TGTGCCAGCAGAACTCCAGGGGGCGGTGAGCCCCAGCATTTT.

This rearrangement joins TRBV11-2 to TRBJ1-2; 9 nucleotides agree with TRBD1. Germline V lookup: CDR1 SGHAT, CDR2 FQNNGV. There are 14 residues in the CDR3. The V and J ends lost 5 bases and 2 bases, in that order; junction bases with no gene match: 3. This chain's CDR3 is CASSPGQGNYGYTF. CDR3 coding DNA: TGTGCCAGCAGCCCAGGACAGGGGAACTATGGCTACACCTTC.

The chain couples TRBV5-1 to TRBJ2-5; 16 positions match TRBD2. Losses at the gene ends were 4 bases for V and 3 bases for J; bases not matched to a gene: 6. The CDR3 is 17 amino acids. Germline V gene data show CDR1 as SGHRS and CDR2 as YFSETQ. The CDR3 is CASSKGLAGGPEETQYF. The CDR3, as DNA: TGCGCCAGCAGCAAGGGACTAGCGGGGGGGCCGGAAGAGACCCAGTACTTC.

The chain joins TRBV4-1 to TRBJ1-2; 7 bases map to TRBD1. The germline gives CDR1 MGHRA, CDR2 YSYEKL. The V gene end was trimmed by 3 bases and the J gene end by 8 bases; junction bases not matched to a gene: 9. The CDR3 totals 14 residues. In DNA, the CDR3 is TGCGCCAGCAGCCAGATTGACAGGGTGGGGGGCTACACCTTC. As protein: CASSQIDRVGGYTF.

V and J are TRBV13 and TRBJ2-7, with 7 bases matching TRBD1. J lost 1 base, V lost 4 bases, and 4 bases had no gene match. Germline values: CDR1 PRHDT, CDR2 FYEKMQ (reference sequence). CDR3 size: 14 residues. CDR3 residues: CASSSRTGSYEQYF. CDR3 bases: TGTGCCAGCAGCTCTCGGACAGGTTCCTACGAGCAGTACTTC. The full variable domain, in which reference TRBV13 and TRBJ2-7 provide the parts outside the CDR3, is AAGVIQSPRHLIKEKRETATLKCYPIPRHDTVYWYQQGPGQDPQFLISFYEKMQSDKGSIPDRFSAQQFSDYHSELNMSSLELGDSALYFCASSSRTGSYEQYFGPGTRLTVT.